What follows are 11 T cell receptor beta chains derived from one specimen sequenced in a study of T-cell reconstitution after alpha-beta-depleted transplantation in children. Preparation of the TCRbeta library involved a method that used unique molecular identifiers. TCRdb analysed the PCR reads with MiXCR anew, one entry per CDR3 protein. The repertoire holds approximately 640,000 distinct CDR3 sequences, with approximately 15% as singletons. Sequenced material: PBMCs from the stem cell graft donor, taken from the stem cell graft. All receptors come from a human donor who donated a stem cell graft to a child with acute myeloid leukemia.

The V and J genes are TRBV5-1 and TRBJ2-1, with 11 bases lining up with TRBD2. The V and J ends lost 0 bases and 4 bases, in that order; junction bases with no gene match: 3. In germline, CDR1 is SGHRS, CDR2 YFSETQ. This CDR3 contains 16 residues. The CDR3 here is CASSLVPSGGYNEQFF. The CDR3 nucleotides are TGCGCCAGCAGCTTGGTTCCTAGCGGGGGGTACAATGAGCAGTTCTTC.

This clonotype showed up many times. This rearrangement joins TRBV6-5 to TRBJ2-7; 7 bases are a match to TRBD1. The CDR3 is 14 residues long. Germline CDR1 MNHEY, CDR2 SVGAGI. J was trimmed by 4 bases and V by 0 bases; bases with no gene match: 3. CDR3 nucleotide sequence: TGTGCCAGCAGTTACTCCTTGGACAGGTACGAGCAGTACGTC. Encoded protein: CASSYSLDRYEQYV.

In its sample, this clonotype was seen a few times. This sequence joins TRBV20-1 and TRBJ1-6; no clear D. The V gene lost 6 bases and the J gene lost 3 bases, with 15 bases spanning the gap. Germline loops: CDR1 DFQATT, CDR2 SNEGSKA (reference sequence). This CDR3 region has 15 residues. The CDR3 is CSAEAAPSYNSPLHF. The CDR3 DNA sequence: TGCAGTGCGGAGGCGGCTCCGAGCTATAATTCACCCCTCCACTTT.

This clonotype was found many times. The chain has TRBV5-1 and TRBJ1-2; no clear D. This CDR3 has 13 residues. Germline values: CDR1 SGHRS, CDR2 YFSETQ. Trimming took 1 base from V and 3 from J, leaving 7 bases between them. CDR3 sequence (DNA): TGCGCCAGCAGCTTGTCTCCATACTATGGCTACACCTTC. Its translation is CASSLSPYYGYTF.

V and J are TRBV7-9 and TRBJ2-1, with 7 nucleotides matching TRBD1. V dropped 1 base and J dropped 2; count of bases not matched to a gene: 5. CDR1 is SEHNR and CDR2 is FQNEAQ in the germline V gene (reference sequence). This CDR3 comprises 16 residues. The CDR3 bases are TGTGCCAGCAGCTTAGTGGCGACAGGGACCTACAATGAGCAGTTCTTC. It encodes CASSLVATGTYNEQFF. Combining the CDR3 with reference TRBV7-9 and TRBJ2-1 gives the whole variable domain DTGVSQNPRHKITKRGQNVTFRCDPISEHNRLYWYRQTLGQGPEFLTYFQNEAQLEKSRLLSDRFSAERPKGSFSTLEIQRTEQGDSAMYLCASSLVATGTYNEQFFGPGTRLTVL.

This clonotype was detected only a few times. V gene TRBV5-6 combines with J gene TRBJ2-1; D is ambiguous. Trimming removed 2 bases from V and 5 bases from J, with 14 bases in between. Germline assignment: CDR1 SGHDT and CDR2 YYEEEE. The CDR3 is 15 residues long. The CDR3 loop reads CASSLPSGTHNEQFF. CDR3 in DNA: TGTGCCAGCAGCTTACCCTCCGGAACCCACAATGAGCAGTTCTTC. The full variable domain, rest sourced from reference TRBV5-6 and TRBJ2-1, is DAGVTQSPTHLIKTRGQQVTLRCSPKSGHDTVSWYQQALGQGPQFIFQYYEEEERQRGNFPDRFSGHQFPNYSSELNVNALLLGDSALYLCASSLPSGTHNEQFFGPGTRLTVL.

The chain carries TRBV10-3 and TRBJ2-1, with a weak D call TRBD2 (6 bases). Germline values: CDR1 ENHRY, CDR2 SYGVKD. The V and J ends lost 3 bases and 5 bases respectively, with 17 bases between them. CDR3 size: 16 residues. The CDR3 reads CAISDPRTSRNNEQFF. CDR3 bases: TGTGCCATCAGTGACCCGAGAACTAGCCGTAACAATGAGCAGTTCTTC.

The chain uses TRBV5-1 and TRBJ2-5; D is perhaps TRBD1 or TRBD2 (7 bases each). The germline CDR1 and CDR2 sequences are SGHRS and YFSETQ. The length of the CDR3 is 16 residues. The V gene lost 4 bases and the J gene lost 5 bases, with 21 bases spanning the gap. The CDR3 sequence is CASSPFGEGAPETQYF. For the CDR3, the DNA is TGCGCCAGCAGCCCGTTTGGGGAGGGGGCGCCGGAGACCCAGTACTTC.

This clonotype was recorded many times. The V call is TRBV24-1, the J call TRBJ2-1; TRBD1 agrees at 7 bases. CDR1 is KGHDR, CDR2 SFDVKD, per germline. Germline trimming cut 3 bases from V and 0 bases from J; bases unmatched to any gene: 4. The length of the CDR3 is 16 residues. CDR3 nucleotides: TGTGCCACCAGTGATCCCGGGACAGACTCCTACAATGAGCAGTTCTTC. As protein: CATSDPGTDSYNEQFF.

The rearrangement links TRBV24-1 to TRBJ1-2; 8 bases match TRBD1. Germline CDR1 KGHDR, CDR2 SFDVKD. The CDR3 is 14 residues long. Trimming cost V 6 bases and J 4 bases; bases outside gene matches: 6. Written as DNA, the CDR3 is TGTGCCACCAGTACTACAGGGGGGGCCTATGGCTACACCTTC. This translates into CATSTTGGAYGYTF.

This clonotype was detected only a few times. The rearrangement joins TRBV20-1 to TRBJ1-5, with a possible D match to TRBD1 (5 bases). With 7 bases removed from V and 2 bases from J, the gap between germline ends came to 27 bases. CDR3 size: 18 residues. Looked up from germline, CDR1 is DFQATT and CDR2 is SNEGSKA (reference sequence). The DNA of the CDR3 is TGCAGTGGCCAGGCTCCGGGACGAAACCCTTGGGGCAATCAGCCCCAGCATTTT. As protein: CSGQAPGRNPWGNQPQHF.